One and the same sample provided the 12 T cell receptor beta chains below, sequenced in a study of blood T cell repertoires in COVID-19. Clones were read by immunoSEQ multiplex PCR, and TCRdb kept only the in-frame ones, dropping some. The sample gives 150,000 to 200,000 clones, roughly 77% of which show up once; approximately 12% is in the top ten. Sequencing was done on a sample of peripheral blood. Receptor source: a woman of 80 years or more with COVID-19, enrolled during active disease.

This chain links TRBV29-1 with TRBJ2-1, with D tentatively TRBD2 (6 bases). Germline values: CDR1 SQVTM, CDR2 ANQGSEA. Trimming removed 6 bases from V and 10 bases from J, with 10 bases in between. The CDR3 is 10 residues long. CDR3: CSVGGDEQFF. The CDR3 DNA is TGCAGCGTGGGAGGAGACGAGCAGTTCTTC.

CDR3 DNA sequence: TGTGCCAGTAGTATAGACAGACAAGAGACCCAGTACTTC. This codes for CASSIDRQETQYF. This chain uses TRBV19 with TRBJ2-5; no reliable D call. Trimming pared 0 bases from V and 2 bases from J, leaving 4 bases between. The CDR3 has 13 amino acids. CDR1 is LNHDA, CDR2 SQIVND, per germline (reference sequence).

The rearrangement joins TRBV2 to TRBJ2-7; D possibly corresponds to TRBD2 (6 bases). Trimming pared 3 bases from V and 0 bases from J, leaving 12 bases between. CDR1 and CDR2 from the germline V gene are SNHLY and FYNNEI. CDR3 length equals 15 residues. CDR3 region: CASSDRVDYSYEQYF. The CDR3 nucleotides are TGTGCCAGCAGTGACCGTGTGGACTACTCCTACGAGCAGTACTTC. Full variable domain (outside the CDR3, taken from reference TRBV2 and TRBJ2-7): EPEVTQTPSHQVTQMGQEVILRCVPISNHLYFYWYRQILGQKVEFLVSFYNNEISEKSEIFDDQFSVERPDGSNFTLKIRSTKLEDSAMYFCASSDRVDYSYEQYFGPGTRLTVT.

V usage is TRBV18 and J usage is TRBJ2-7, with 12 positions matching TRBD1. Germline CDR1 and CDR2: KGHSH and LQKENI. The junction had 7 bases not matched to a gene; V was cut back by 3 bases and J by 4 bases. There are 16 residues in the CDR3. Written as DNA, the CDR3 is TGTGCCAGCTCACCTCTCGGGACAGGGGGCAATTACGAGCAGTACTTC. It encodes CASSPLGTGGNYEQYF.

The chain has TRBV7-2 and TRBJ1-2; 9 positions match TRBD1. CDR3 size: 14 residues. The V gene end was trimmed by 5 bases and the J gene end by 8 bases; junction bases not matched to a gene: 9. Germline lookup yields CDR1 SGHTA and CDR2 FQGNSA. This chain's CDR3 is CASSRIQGAGGYTF. The CDR3 coding sequence is TGTGCCAGCAGCAGAATACAGGGGGCAGGCGGCTACACCTTC.

The rearrangement joins TRBV5-1 to TRBJ2-7, with D uncertain. Germline V lookup: CDR1 SGHRS, CDR2 YFSETQ. Trimming took off 4 bases at V and 2 bases at J, with 10 bases between the two ends. The CDR3 extends over 13 amino acids. In DNA form, the CDR3 reads TGCGCCAGCAGCCCGAACATCCCCTACGAGCAGTACTTC. Residues: CASSPNIPYEQYF.

The chain combines TRBV27 with TRBJ2-1, with D tentatively TRBD2 (6 bases). V lost 2 bases and J lost 6, with 8 bases in between. The CDR3 runs to 13 residues. CDR1 is MNHEY and CDR2 is SMNVEV in the germline V gene (reference sequence). The CDR3 region has the DNA TGTGCCAGCAGTTTAAGGGACTTCAATGAGCAGTTCTTC. Amino acids: CASSLRDFNEQFF.

This chain uses TRBV4-2 with TRBJ2-6; possibly TRBD1 for D (5 bases). V dropped 3 bases and J dropped 1 base, with 10 bases sitting between them. CDR3 length: 16 residues. The germline V gene has CDR1 LGHNA and CDR2 YNFKEQ. For the CDR3, the DNA is TGTGCCAGCAGCCAGGCAGGGTTTTCTGGGGCCAACGTCCTGACTTTC. Its protein is CASSQAGFSGANVLTF.

This chain joins TRBV11-3 and TRBJ2-3; 9 positions match TRBD2. The CDR3 runs 16 residues. With V trimmed by 3 bases and J by 6 bases, 10 bases remained unmatched. The V gene's germline CDR1 is SGHNT and CDR2 YENEEA. The CDR3 region is CASSLPIAGAGDTQYF. The CDR3, as DNA: TGTGCCAGCAGCTTGCCTATAGCGGGGGCCGGGGATACGCAGTATTTT.

The chain joins TRBV6-6 to TRBJ2-7, with D perhaps TRBD1 (5 bases). The CDR3 is made up of 15 amino acids. The V gene lost 2 bases and the J gene lost 0 bases, with 11 bases spanning the gap. Germline CDR1 is MNHNY and CDR2 is SVGAGI (reference sequence). In nucleotides, the CDR3 is TGTGCCAGCAGTTACGGACACCTGAGCTCCTACGAGCAGTACTTC. Encoded protein: CASSYGHLSSYEQYF.

The V gene is TRBV12-3 or TRBV12-4, the J gene TRBJ1-1; a possible D gene is TRBD1 (6 bases). The CDR3 runs 11 residues. V lost 6 bases, J lost 12 bases, and 14 bases lay in between. The CDR3: CASSRRGTTFF. For the CDR3, the DNA is TGTGCCAGCAGCCGCCGAGGGACAACTTTCTTT.

V is TRBV27 and J is TRBJ2-1, with TRBD1 identical over 8 bases. This CDR3 has 14 amino acids. With 6 bases clipped from V and 7 bases from J, the junction kept 8 bases outside the gene matches. CDR1 MNHEY and CDR2 SMNVEV come from the germline V gene (reference sequence). CDR3 region: CASRFWTGKNEQFF. The CDR3 DNA is TGTGCCAGCAGGTTCTGGACAGGGAAGAATGAGCAGTTCTTC.